This T cell receptor (beta chain) stems from a study of cytomegalovirus exposure and HLA in healthy donors. Study-wide points: A previous analysis found most TCR beta V segments productive roughly 87% or roughly 30% of the time. High sensitivity and specificity were reportedly achieved when the classifier diagnosed cytomegalovirus status.

The PCR employed 60 Vbeta primers together with 13 Jbeta primers. Only in-frame clones appear in the TCRdb table, and some are missing; sequencing was by immunoSEQ multiplex PCR. This table holds approximately 76,000 clones, roughly 78% found once. About this clone itself: What it recognizes is unknown.

The V gene lost 4 bases and the J gene lost 2 bases, with 10 bases spanning the gap. The germline CDR1 and CDR2 sequences are GTSNPN and SVGIG (reference sequence). The CDR3 has 13 residues. The chain combines TRBV30 with TRBJ2-3; possible D gene TRBD2, 5 bases. The material sequenced was PBMCs. The sequence was obtained from a man between 25 and 39 years old in good health and CMV-seronegative. The CDR3 DNA reads TGTGCCTGGAATATCGGGGTCACAGATACGCAGTATTTT. This translates into CAWNIGVTDTQYF.